Presented here are 13 T cell receptor beta chains from one specimen sequenced in a study of blood T cell repertoires in COVID-19. Method: immunoSEQ multiplex PCR; TCRdb's copy keeps in-frame clones and lacks some. The sample comprises hundreds of thousands of clones, around 90% of which are singletons, and 0.85% to 0.9% rests with the top ten. The sequencing sample was made of PBMCs or T cells enriched from blood (not recorded which). The receptors here all came from a man aged 45-65 years who had been exposed to COVID-19.

The V gene is TRBV28, the J gene TRBJ2-1; 7 bases agree with TRBD1. The CDR3 spans 15 residues. With 0 bases clipped from V and 9 bases from J, the junction kept 8 bases outside the gene matches. Germline V CDR1 and CDR2: MDHEN, SYDVKM. This CDR3 reads CASSLWRLGQTEQFF. CDR3 in DNA: TGTGCCAGCAGTTTATGGCGGTTGGGACAGACTGAGCAGTTCTTC.

The rearrangement uses TRBV27 and TRBJ1-1; perhaps TRBD1 as D (5 bases). This CDR3 spans 14 amino acids. Trimming took off 6 bases at V and 1 base at J, with 12 bases between the two ends. CDR1 MNHEY and CDR2 SMNVEV come from the germline V gene (reference sequence). The CDR3 DNA follows: TGTGCCAGCAGGCGTCCGCAGGGGAACACTGAAGCTTTCTTT. Its protein is CASRRPQGNTEAFF.

This chain uses TRBV12-3 or TRBV12-4 with TRBJ1-5, with D maybe TRBD1 (6 bases). V shed 3 bases and J shed 5 bases, with 8 bases lying between them. This CDR3 has 13 residues. CDR3 in amino acids: CASSFYRDQPQHF. The CDR3 coding sequence is TGTGCCAGCAGTTTTTACAGGGATCAGCCCCAGCATTTT.

The rearrangement uses TRBV28 and TRBJ1-2; D gene uncertain. Germline V gives CDR1 MDHEN, CDR2 SYDVKM. Trimming took off 4 bases at V and 7 bases at J, with 10 bases between the two ends. This CDR3 is 12 amino acids long. The CDR3 region is CASSSHRGGYTF. CDR3 DNA sequence: TGTGCCAGCAGTTCACATCGTGGTGGCTACACCTTC.

With regard to this clone: The junction does not match germline at one end; this may be a read error. V usage is TRBV5-1 and J usage is TRBJ1-5; D uncertain. Germline V CDR1 and CDR2: SGHRS, YFSETQ. The CDR3 totals 19 residues. Here the CDR3 DNA reads TGCGCCACCAGCCGACGGAGCCCAACTATGCCGATTAGCAATCAGCCCCAGCATTTT. As protein: CATSRRSPTMPISNQPQHF. Full variable domain (outside the CDR3, taken from reference TRBV5-1 and TRBJ1-5): KAGVTQTPRYLIKTRGQQVTLSCSPISGHRSVSWYQQTPGQGLQFLFEYFSETQRNKGNFPGRFSGRQFSNSRSEMNVSTLELGDSALYLCATSRRSPTMPISNQPQHFGDGTRLSIL.

The rearrangement links TRBV5-1 to TRBJ2-7; 10 positions agree with TRBD1. The CDR3 length is 15 residues. CDR1 and CDR2 from the germline V gene are SGHRS and YFSETQ. Germline trimming cut 3 bases from V and 3 bases from J; bases unmatched to any gene: 6. The DNA for the CDR3 is TGCGCCAGCAGCTACGGGACAGGGGTGTACTACGAGCAGTACTTC. Its protein product is CASSYGTGVYYEQYF.

This sequence joins TRBV20-1 and TRBJ2-7, with 11 bases matching TRBD2. Germline assignment: CDR1 DFQATT and CDR2 SNEGSKA (reference sequence). The trim removed 3 bases at V and 5 bases at J, leaving 6 bases unmatched. The CDR3 is 14 residues long. CDR3 sequence reads: CSASTSGSFNEQYV. DNA of the CDR3: TGCAGTGCTAGTACTAGCGGGAGCTTCAACGAGCAGTACGTC.

The genes are TRBV2 and TRBJ2-2, with D tentatively TRBD2 (5 bases). Germline CDR1 reads SNHLY; CDR2 reads FYNNEI. V dropped 9 bases and J dropped 5 bases, with 10 bases sitting between them. This CDR3 comprises 12 residues. CDR3 in DNA: TGTGCCAGTCTCCGGGGAACCGGGGAGCTGTTTTTT. This translates into CASLRGTGELFF. The full variable domain, completed using reference TRBV2 and TRBJ2-2, is EPEVTQTPSHQVTQMGQEVILRCVPISNHLYFYWYRQILGQKVEFLVSFYNNEISEKSEIFDDQFSVERPDGSNFTLKIRSTKLEDSAMYFCASLRGTGELFFGEGSRLTVL.

In this sample, this clone turned up a few times. This chain connects TRBV12-3 or TRBV12-4 to TRBJ1-2, with D perhaps matching TRBD1 (5 bases). CDR3 length: 12 amino acids. The germline V and J ends were trimmed by 4 bases and 5 bases, with 8 bases remaining between them. CDR3 in amino acids: CASSSRQYGYTF. The CDR3 coding sequence is TGTGCCAGCAGTTCAAGACAGTATGGCTACACCTTC.

The V gene is TRBV4-1, the J gene TRBJ1-2, with TRBD1 as a possible D gene (6 bases). The CDR3 consists of 17 residues. The germline V gene encodes CDR1 MGHRA and CDR2 YSYEKL. V lost 0 bases and J 1 base, leaving 15 bases between the germline ends. The CDR3 DNA reads as TGCGCCAGCAGCCAAGATCGGGCAGGGGCCGATAACTATGGCTACACCTTC. Translation: CASSQDRAGADNYGYTF.

The chain is built from TRBV28 and TRBJ2-1; 8 nucleotides agree with TRBD1. The germline V gene has CDR1 MDHEN and CDR2 SYDVKM. Unmatched junction bases numbered 10, after V lost 4 bases and J lost 5 bases. The CDR3 runs to 16 residues. As DNA, the CDR3 is TGTGCCAGCAGTTCGACAGGGGTGACACACGACAATGAGCAGTTCTTC. It codes for CASSSTGVTHDNEQFF.

V is TRBV6-6 and J is TRBJ2-7; possible D gene TRBD2, 6 bases. Germline V gene data show CDR1 as MNHNY and CDR2 as SVGAGI (reference sequence). Trimming stripped 4 bases from V and 3 bases from J, with 13 bases between. The CDR3 has 14 residues. CDR3 nucleotides: TGTGCCAGCAGTTTGGGACTCACCCGCTACGAGCAGTACGTC. It specifies CASSLGLTRYEQYV.

This chain links TRBV10-3 with TRBJ1-1, with TRBD1 matching 10 bases. This CDR3 has 12 residues. The V gene's germline CDR1 is ENHRY and CDR2 SYGVKD. The V gene end was trimmed by 10 bases and the J gene end by 5 bases; junction bases not matched to a gene: 4. CDR3 coding DNA: TGTGCCACGGGGACAGGGGTAACTGAAGCTTTCTTT. Translation gives CATGTGVTEAFF.